Below, 11 T cell receptor beta chains from the same sample are listed, as sequenced in a study of cytomegalovirus exposure and HLA in healthy donors. Profiling relied on immunoSEQ multiplex PCR, and the TCRdb table lists in-frame clones only, not all of them. Of over 200,000 clones in the sample, roughly 91% were seen once. Sequences were obtained from PBMCs. Receptor source: a woman between 18 and 29 years old in good health and CMV-seropositive.

This chain uses TRBV2 with TRBJ2-2; 10 positions match TRBD1. The CDR3 totals 14 residues. CDR1 is SNHLY, CDR2 FYNNEI, per germline. The V gene end was trimmed by 5 bases and the J gene end by 8 bases; junction bases not matched to a gene: 5. Here the CDR3 DNA reads TGTGCCAGCAGTTCGGACAGGGGGTCGGGGGAGCTGTTTTTT. Encoded protein: CASSSDRGSGELFF.

The V call is TRBV6-6, the J call TRBJ1-3; D remains unclear. The CDR3 is made up of 12 amino acids. Trimming left V 2 bases short and J 11 bases short, with 10 bases between. CDR1 and CDR2 (germline): MNHNY, SVGAGI (reference sequence). The CDR3 loop reads CASSYRGKPIYF. The DNA for the CDR3 is TGTGCCAGCAGTTACCGAGGAAAACCCATATATTTT.

J is TRBJ2-7 and V is TRBV5-6, with 9 bases fitting TRBD1. CDR1 is SGHDT, CDR2 YYEEEE, per germline. The CDR3 runs to 14 residues. Unmatched junction bases numbered 3, after V lost 3 bases and J lost 2 bases. The CDR3 loop reads CASSSGQGPYEQYF. CDR3 sequence (DNA): TGTGCCAGCAGCTCGGGACAGGGTCCCTACGAGCAGTACTTC.

V is TRBV27 and J is TRBJ2-7; TRBD1 matches 9 bases. Trimming removed 5 bases from V and 1 base from J; junction bases left unmatched: 6. CDR1 is MNHEY and CDR2 is SMNVEV in the germline V gene (reference sequence). There are 15 residues in the CDR3. This CDR3 is CASSLLDRGSYEQYF. CDR3 DNA sequence: TGTGCCAGCAGTCTTTTAGACAGGGGGTCCTACGAGCAGTACTTC.

The chain uses TRBV30 and TRBJ2-2; TRBD2 matches 9 bases. The CDR3 consists of 15 residues. CDR1 and CDR2 (germline): GTSNPN, SVGIG (reference sequence). V lost 5 bases to trimming and J lost 3 bases; unmatched junction nucleotides: 7. CDR3 bases: TGTGCCTGGCGGCGGGAGGGCCGTGACACCGGGGAGCTGTTTTTT. Protein sequence: CAWRREGRDTGELFF.

The chain carries TRBV6-5 and TRBJ1-2; TRBD1 aligns across 8 bases. V lost 6 bases and J lost 2; bases outside the gene matches: 2. Germline-derived CDR1 and CDR2 are MNHEY and SVGAGI. This CDR3 contains 13 residues. The CDR3 reads CASRTGANYGYTF. The CDR3 coding sequence is TGTGCCAGCAGGACAGGGGCCAACTATGGCTACACCTTC.

This sequence joins TRBV7-9 and TRBJ1-2; TRBD1 agrees at 8 bases. The CDR3 consists of 15 residues. Losses at the gene ends were 0 bases for V and 2 bases for J; bases not matched to a gene: 2. Germline V lookup: CDR1 SEHNR, CDR2 FQNEAQ (reference sequence). This CDR3 reads CASSLAQGANYGYTF. In DNA form, the CDR3 reads TGTGCCAGCAGCTTAGCCCAGGGGGCAAACTATGGCTACACCTTC.

This clone has only one observation. The chain uses TRBV19 and TRBJ1-1, with D uncertain. The CDR3 contains 15 residues. Trimming removed 1 base from V and 6 bases from J, with 15 bases in between. In germline, CDR1 is LNHDA, CDR2 SQIVND (reference sequence). CDR3 sequence reads: CASSIVPGPKAEAFF. CDR3 DNA sequence: TGTGCCAGTAGTATAGTGCCAGGCCCGAAGGCTGAAGCTTTCTTT.

A few counts support this clone. The chain couples TRBV6-1 to TRBJ1-1; D uncertain. Germline CDR1 MNHNS, CDR2 SASEGT. V was clipped by 6 bases and J by 2 bases, with 7 bases between them. This CDR3 is 12 amino acids long. The CDR3 nucleotides are TGTGCCAGCAGACCCAGTAACACTGAAGCTTTCTTT. Translation: CASRPSNTEAFF.

This chain uses TRBV5-1 with TRBJ1-1; 7 nucleotides align to TRBD1. V trimming: 4 bases; J trimming: 1 base; junction bases outside the gene matches: 4. Germline V gene sequence: CDR1 SGHRS, CDR2 YFSETQ. The CDR3 is made up of 14 amino acids. CDR3 region: CASSIGTANTEAFF. The CDR3 DNA follows: TGCGCCAGCAGCATCGGGACAGCGAACACTGAAGCTTTCTTT.

This chain joins TRBV6-1 and TRBJ2-1, with D possibly matching TRBD2 (5 bases). V was trimmed by 7 bases and J by 5 bases, leaving 15 bases between them. CDR1 is MNHNS and CDR2 is SASEGT in the germline V gene. This CDR3 is built from 14 residues. CDR3 coding DNA: TGTGCCAGCACCCCAAGGGCGGGTCACAATGAGCAGTTCTTC. This translates into CASTPRAGHNEQFF.